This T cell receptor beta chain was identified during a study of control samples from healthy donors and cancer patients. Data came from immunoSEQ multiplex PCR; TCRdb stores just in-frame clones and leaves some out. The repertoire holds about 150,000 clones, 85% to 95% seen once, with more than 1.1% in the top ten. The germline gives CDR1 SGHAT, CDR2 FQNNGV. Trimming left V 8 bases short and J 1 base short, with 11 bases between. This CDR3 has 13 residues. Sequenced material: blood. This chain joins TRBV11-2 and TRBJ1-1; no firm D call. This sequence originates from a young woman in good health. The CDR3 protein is CASRQAANTEAFF. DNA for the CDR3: TGTGCCAGCCGCCAGGCAGCGAACACTGAAGCTTTCTTT. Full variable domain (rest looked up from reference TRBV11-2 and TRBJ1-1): EAGVAQSPRYKIIEKRQSVAFWCNPISGHATLYWYQQILGQGPKLLIQFQNNGVVDDSQLPKDRFSAERLKGVDSTLKIQPAKLEDSAVYLCASRQAANTEAFFGQGTRLTVV.